These 27 T cell receptor beta chains were sequenced from one sample in a study of T cells in Graves' hyperthyroidism and ophthalmopathy (dated by TCRdb to between 2017 and 2020). Library preparation used multiplex PCR. The listed sequencing device is Illumina HiSeq 2000. The TCR beta CDR3 regions were amplified from the RNA transcripts. For the first round of RT-PCR on the TCR CDR3, the HTBI primer set was used together with the Qiagen OneStep RT-PCR kit. TCRdb handled the public reads itself, with Q25 trimming in fastp and clone calling in MiXCR, and kept productive beta chains. Rows are combined by CDR3 protein, so each entry shows the most common genes and DNA. This sample lists some 490,000 distinct CDR3 sequences; approximately 22% were detected once. Around 50% of the sample is in the top ten clones. Material: blood. The receptors derive from a woman in her sixties or seventies with Graves' ophthalmopathy.

The V gene is TRBV27, the J gene TRBJ2-3, with D unclear. There are 13 residues in the CDR3. The ends were cut back, 4 bases at V and 1 base at J, with 6 bases in the middle. Germline V CDR1 and CDR2: MNHEY, SMNVEV (reference sequence). CDR3 in DNA: TGTGCCAGCAGTTCTGACCGCACAGATACGCAGTATTTT. This codes for CASSSDRTDTQYF.

The V and J genes are TRBV5-6 and TRBJ2-5, with 7 positions matching TRBD1. V dropped 4 bases and J dropped 0; count of bases not matched to a gene: 6. This CDR3 has 15 residues. Germline CDR1 is SGHDT and CDR2 is YYEEEE. The CDR3 spells CASSKQTGYQETQYF. The CDR3 nucleotides are TGTGCCAGCAGCAAACAGACAGGGTACCAAGAGACCCAGTACTTC.

This clonotype occurred a few times. The chain is built from TRBV10-3 and TRBJ2-7; TRBD1 aligns across 11 bases. Germline lookup yields CDR1 ENHRY and CDR2 SYGVKD. Losses at the gene ends were 4 bases for V and 3 bases for J; bases not matched to a gene: 5. This CDR3 is built from 15 residues. The CDR3 nucleotides are TGTGCCATCAGTGCTACCGGGACAGGGGGCTACGAGCAGTACTTC. It translates to CAISATGTGGYEQYF.

The rearrangement joins TRBV20-1 to TRBJ2-3; 8 bases map to TRBD2. After removal of 2 bases from V and 6 bases from J, the junction contained 7 bases not matched to a gene. There are 14 residues in the CDR3. Germline values: CDR1 DFQATT, CDR2 SNEGSKA (reference sequence). The CDR3 DNA sequence: TGCAGTGCTAGATCATTAGCGGGAACGGATACGCAGTATTTT. It yields the protein CSARSLAGTDTQYF.

In DNA form, the CDR3 reads TGCGCCAGCAGCTTAGGGACAGGGGGCGCAACCGGGGAGCTGTTTTTT. This sequence encodes CASSLGTGGATGELFF. The chain uses TRBV5-1 and TRBJ2-2, with 12 bases fitting TRBD1. This CDR3 has 16 residues. Germline loops: CDR1 SGHRS, CDR2 YFSETQ. V shed 2 bases, J shed 5 bases, and the junction held 4 bases outside the gene matches.

This clonotype appeared many times. The V call is TRBV2, the J call TRBJ1-2; a weak D match, TRBD1 (6 bases). Trimming left V 4 bases short and J 5 bases short, with 11 bases between. CDR1 and CDR2 (germline): SNHLY, FYNNEI. The CDR3 runs 13 residues. The CDR3 spells CASSGTARYGYTF. The CDR3 region has the DNA TGTGCCAGCAGTGGGACAGCACGTTATGGCTACACCTTC.

This chain links TRBV14 with TRBJ2-7; 7 nucleotides align to TRBD1. Germline V gives CDR1 SGHDN, CDR2 FVKESK. Germline trimming cut 0 bases from V and 3 bases from J; bases unmatched to any gene: 2. This CDR3 has 14 residues. CDR3 sequence: CASSQETGFYEQYF. CDR3 coding DNA: TGTGCCAGCAGCCAAGAGACAGGGTTCTACGAGCAGTACTTC.

In the case of this clonotype: This clone may be a read error of a much larger clone one base away. The chain carries TRBV6-5 and TRBJ1-1, with a possible D match to TRBD1 (5 bases). Germline CDR1 MNHEY, CDR2 SVGAGI. CDR3 size: 16 residues. The DNA of the CDR3 is TGTGCCAGCAGTTACGGGGCAGCAGTTCTGAACACTGAAGCTCTCTTT. It is translated as CASSYGAAVLNTEALF.

This chain links TRBV18 with TRBJ1-2; D gene ambiguous. Trimming stripped 3 bases from V and 7 bases from J, with 15 bases between. Per germline, CDR1 KGHSH and CDR2 LQKENI. The CDR3 is made up of 14 amino acids. CDR3 DNA: TGTGCCAGCTCACCTCGGGAGTTATCGGGTGGCTACACCTTC. It codes for CASSPRELSGGYTF.

The chain combines TRBV27 with TRBJ1-4; tentative D call: TRBD1 (6 bases). The CDR3 has 14 residues. Trimming took 3 bases from V and 10 from J, leaving 15 bases between them. In germline, CDR1 is MNHEY, CDR2 SMNVEV (reference sequence). The CDR3 region has the DNA TGTGCCAGCAGTTTTGGGACATCATCTCGAAAACTGTTTTTT. Translating it yields CASSFGTSSRKLFF. Full variable domain (missing parts from reference TRBV27 and TRBJ1-4): EAQVTQNPRYLITVTGKKLTVTCSQNMNHEYMSWYRQDPGLGLRQIYYSMNVEVTDKGDVPEGYKVSRKEKRNFPLILESPSPNQTSLYFCASSFGTSSRKLFFGSGTQLSVL.

This clonotype was found many times. This chain joins TRBV12-3 or TRBV12-4 and TRBJ2-1, with no clear D. The CDR3 covers 15 residues. V lost 7 bases, J lost 1 base, and 14 bases lay in between. The CDR3 is CASTGRAASYNEQFF. CDR3 DNA: TGTGCCAGCACCGGACGCGCAGCGTCCTACAATGAGCAGTTCTTC.

This clonotype was detected only a few times. The V gene is TRBV30, the J gene TRBJ2-3; 7 positions agree with TRBD2. The CDR3 consists of 13 residues. Germline V lookup: CDR1 GTSNPN, CDR2 SVGIG (reference sequence). V shed 3 bases and J 0 bases; nucleotides not matched to a gene: 0. This CDR3 is CAWRTSSTDTQYF. The CDR3 bases are TGTGCCTGGAGGACTAGCAGCACAGATACGCAGTATTTT.

V usage is TRBV27 and J usage is TRBJ2-7, with unresolved D. The germline V and J ends were trimmed by 2 bases and 1 base, with 6 bases remaining between them. This CDR3 is 13 amino acids long. Germline loops: CDR1 MNHEY, CDR2 SMNVEV (reference sequence). CDR3 protein: CASSLKRSYEQYF. In DNA form, the CDR3 reads TGTGCCAGCAGTTTAAAAAGATCCTACGAGCAGTACTTC.

The rearrangement links TRBV29-1 to TRBJ1-2; D gene uncertain. V shed 1 base and J shed 8 bases, with 11 bases lying between them. The CDR3 has 12 residues. CDR1 SQVTM and CDR2 ANQGSEA come from the germline V gene. CDR3 amino acids: CSVEGNFGGYTF. For the CDR3, the DNA is TGCAGCGTTGAAGGCAACTTCGGAGGCTACACCTTC.

The rearrangement joins TRBV4-2 to TRBJ2-7; D perhaps matches TRBD1 (5 bases). Trimming removed 0 bases at V and 0 bases at J, with 6 bases between. This CDR3 spans 14 amino acids. In germline, CDR1 is LGHNA, CDR2 YNFKEQ. The CDR3 DNA follows: TGTGCCAGCAGCCAAGAACAGGCCTCCTACGAGCAGTACTTC. This codes for CASSQEQASYEQYF.

Many counts were recorded for this clonotype. The CDR3 loop reads CASSYGGTQYF. Here the CDR3 DNA reads TGTGCCAGCAGCTATGGGGGTACGCAGTATTTT. The chain couples TRBV7-2 to TRBJ2-3; the D gene could be TRBD1 or TRBD2 (5 bases each). Trimming cost V 4 bases and J 8 bases, with 7 bases left between them. CDR1 and CDR2 (germline): SGHTA, FQGNSA. The CDR3 has 11 amino acids.

This clonotype showed up many times. V and J are TRBV11-2 and TRBJ1-5; D is ambiguous. From germline, CDR1 is SGHAT and CDR2 FQNNGV. The V end lost 2 bases, the J end lost 2 bases, and 4 bases lay between the germline ends. CDR3 length: 13 residues. The CDR3 DNA follows: TGTGCCAGCAGCTTAAACGGCAATCAGCCCCAGCATTTT. This sequence encodes CASSLNGNQPQHF.

This clonotype was counted a few times. The chain couples TRBV15 to TRBJ2-5; D gene ambiguous. Trimming stripped 0 bases from V and 5 bases from J, with 13 bases between. CDR3 length: 15 amino acids. Germline loops: CDR1 LNHNV, CDR2 YYDKDF (reference sequence). The CDR3 region is CATSRDVGKGETQYF. For the CDR3, the DNA is TGTGCCACCAGCAGAGATGTGGGGAAAGGGGAGACCCAGTACTTC. The complete variable domain, with remaining parts taken from reference TRBV15 and TRBJ2-5, reads DAMVIQNPRYQVTQFGKPVTLSCSQTLNHNVMYWYQQKSSQAPKLLFHYYDKDFNNEADTPDNFQSRRPNTSFCFLDIRSPGLGDTAMYLCATSRDVGKGETQYFGPGTRLLVL.

This clonotype appeared once. The V and J genes are TRBV29-1 and TRBJ1-2; tentatively, D is TRBD1 (5 bases). The CDR3 sequence is 11 residues long. Trimming cost V 1 base and J 6 bases, with 6 bases left between them. The germline CDR1 and CDR2 sequences are SQVTM and ANQGSEA. The CDR3 coding sequence is TGCAGCGTTGAAGGGGGCAATGGCTACACCTTC. Protein: CSVEGGNGYTF.

The chain recombines TRBV11-2 with TRBJ1-3; 8 nucleotides align to TRBD1. J gave up 7 bases and V 2 bases, and 1 base lay outside the gene matches. Germline V CDR1 and CDR2: SGHAT, FQNNGV. CDR3 size: 13 residues. The CDR3 DNA reads as TGTGCCAGCAGCTTACAGGGGGCTAACACCATATATTTT. This gives the protein CASSLQGANTIYF.

The chain uses TRBV20-1 and TRBJ2-3, with 9 bases fitting TRBD2. The CDR3 length is 15 residues. V lost 6 bases, J lost 3 bases, and 10 bases stayed unmatched. Germline CDR1 is DFQATT and CDR2 is SNEGSKA (reference sequence). The CDR3 here is CSALGLAGRTDTQYF. The CDR3 coding sequence is TGCAGTGCCTTGGGGCTAGCGGGAAGGACAGATACGCAGTATTTT.

There are many counts of this clonotype. The chain carries TRBV28 and TRBJ2-3; TRBD2 agrees at 7 bases. The CDR3 is 15 residues long. V trimming: 3 bases; J trimming: 3 bases; junction bases outside the gene matches: 6. Germline CDR1 and CDR2: MDHEN and SYDVKM. The CDR3 DNA sequence: TGTGCCAGCAGTTTTATGGGGGAGGGGACAGATACGCAGTATTTT. Translation: CASSFMGEGTDTQYF.

To note about this clonotype: Compared with germline, one end of the junction differs, possibly owing to a read error. The chain recombines TRBV6-5 with TRBJ2-2; weak D call: TRBD2 (5 bases). The CDR3 length is 16 residues. Germline V gives CDR1 MNHEY, CDR2 SVGAGI. This chain's CDR3 is CASRYSGLSNTEELFF. DNA for the CDR3: TGTGCCAGCAGGTATAGTGGACTTTCGAACACCGAGGAGCTGTTTTTT.

The chain combines TRBV5-4 with TRBJ2-2; possible D gene TRBD1, 6 bases. V was pared by 6 bases and J by 2 bases, with 11 bases between. The CDR3 covers 14 residues. Germline values: CDR1 SGHNT, CDR2 YYREEE (reference sequence). The CDR3 is CASTIQGNTGELFF. The DNA of the CDR3 is TGTGCCAGCACCATACAGGGAAACACCGGGGAGCTGTTTTTT.

At least ten counts were recorded for this clonotype. CDR3 region: CASSSAGGSNQPQHF. In DNA, the CDR3 is TGTGCCAGCAGTTCGGCAGGCGGCAGCAATCAGCCCCAGCATTTT. This chain uses TRBV27 with TRBJ1-5, with unresolved D. Germline CDR1 and CDR2: MNHEY and SMNVEV (reference sequence). This CDR3 contains 15 residues. The V end was cut by 4 bases, the J end by 1 base, with 11 bases between.

The gene calls are TRBV2 and TRBJ2-1; 7 bases fit TRBD2. The CDR3 is 15 amino acids. From germline, CDR1 is SNHLY and CDR2 FYNNEI. The V segment lost 8 bases and the J segment 2 bases; nucleotides outside the gene matches: 9. The CDR3 nucleotides read TGTGCCAGCTGGGCGGGAGCATTCCCCTACAATGAGCAGTTCTTC. Translated: CASWAGAFPYNEQFF.

This clonotype has just a few counts. The rearrangement joins TRBV12-3 or TRBV12-4 to TRBJ2-1; TRBD2 is a possible D gene (5 bases). V lost 5 bases, J lost 9 bases, and 17 bases lay in between. This CDR3 is 14 amino acids long. CDR3 nucleotide sequence: TGTGCCAGCAGTCCCTCTACTAGTTTATCTGAGCAGTTCTTC. Its protein product is CASSPSTSLSEQFF.